This TCR beta chain came from a study of blood T cell repertoires in COVID-19. Study in general: The United States, Italy and Spain were the sources of the acute and convalescent COVID-19 samples. The analysed material was cDNA or gDNA that came from T cells, B-cell-depleted T cells, or PBMCs.

This CDR3 comprises 16 residues. Germline assignment: CDR1 SGHRS and CDR2 YFSETQ. Trimming stripped 3 bases from V and 7 bases from J, with 17 bases between. Libraries were prepared by immunoSEQ multiplex PCR; TCRdb keeps only in-frame clonotypes and omits some of them. The sample carries roughly 250,000 clones, more than 65% recorded once. This clone was recorded many times. This chain uses TRBV5-1 with TRBJ1-6; D uncertain. The receptor was derived from a person aged 65 to 79 with COVID-19, enrolled during active disease. The sequenced sample consisted of peripheral blood. The CDR3 is CASSYRGEGINSPLHF. CDR3 nucleotides: TGCGCCAGCAGCTACCGGGGTGAAGGGATCAATTCACCCCTCCACTTT. Together with reference TRBV5-1 and TRBJ1-6, the CDR3 gives the full variable domain: KAGVTQTPRYLIKTRGQQVTLSCSPISGHRSVSWYQQTPGQGLQFLFEYFSETQRNKGNFPGRFSGRQFSNSRSEMNVSTLELGDSALYLCASSYRGEGINSPLHFGNGTRLTVT.